This T cell receptor beta chain was obtained from a study of control samples from healthy donors and cancer patients. Some clones are missing from TCRdb's copy, which holds only in-frame ones; the method was immunoSEQ multiplex PCR. The sample records 100,000 to 150,000 clones, about 90% being singletons. The CDR3 extends over 13 amino acids. V lost 3 bases, J lost 10 bases, and 6 bases stayed unmatched. Germline assignment: CDR1 SNHLY and CDR2 FYNNEI. Source material: blood. This sequence originates from a woman in her fifties or sixties in good health. The genes are TRBV2 and TRBJ2-1; TRBD2 matches at 7 bases. CDR3 sequence (DNA): TGTGCCAGCAGTGAGACTAGCCCAGGAGAGCAGTTCTTC. It specifies CASSETSPGEQFF.